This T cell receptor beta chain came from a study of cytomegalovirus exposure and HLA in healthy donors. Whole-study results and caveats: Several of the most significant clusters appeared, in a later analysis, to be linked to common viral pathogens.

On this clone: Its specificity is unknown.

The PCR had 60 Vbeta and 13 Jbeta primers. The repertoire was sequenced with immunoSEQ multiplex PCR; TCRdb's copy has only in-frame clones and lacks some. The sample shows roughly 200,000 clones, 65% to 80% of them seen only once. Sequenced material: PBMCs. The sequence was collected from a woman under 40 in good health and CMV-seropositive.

The CDR3 sequence: CASSEVPGDTGELFF. In DNA, the CDR3 is TGTGCCAGCAGTGAAGTCCCAGGGGACACCGGGGAGCTGTTTTTT. This sequence joins TRBV2 and TRBJ2-2, with D tentatively TRBD1 (6 bases). Germline V gene sequence: CDR1 SNHLY, CDR2 FYNNEI. Trimming removed 1 base at V and 3 bases at J, with 9 bases between. CDR3 length: 15 residues.